These 26 T cell receptor beta chains came from one sample sequenced in a study of T cells in Graves' hyperthyroidism and ophthalmopathy. Researchers took RNA transcripts and amplified the TCR beta CDR3 regions from them. HTBI primers drove first-round RT-PCR of the TCR CDR3. MiXCR was run by TCRdb on the multiplex PCR reads, yielding one entry per CDR3 protein. Altogether fewer than 700,000 distinct CDR3 sequences are present, around 15% being singletons, with the ten largest covering 3.8%. The sequencing sample was made of blood. These receptors came from a woman in her twenties or thirties with Graves' hyperthyroidism.

This clonotype came up many times. This chain uses TRBV6-1 with TRBJ2-3, with 11 bases matching TRBD2. CDR1 is MNHNS and CDR2 is SASEGT in the germline V gene. V lost 8 bases to trimming and J lost 0 bases; unmatched junction nucleotides: 7. The CDR3 covers 16 residues. CDR3 in amino acids: CASGRLAGTSTDTQYF. The CDR3 DNA follows: TGTGCCAGCGGGCGACTAGCGGGAACTAGCACAGATACGCAGTATTTT.

This clonotype occurred a few times. The CDR3 reads CATSKSGRPNEQFF. CDR3 nucleotide sequence: TGTGCCACCAGTAAAAGCGGGAGGCCCAATGAGCAGTTCTTC. This chain connects TRBV24-1 to TRBJ2-1, with TRBD2 matching 9 bases. The germline V gene has CDR1 KGHDR and CDR2 SFDVKD. The CDR3 has 14 amino acids. After removal of 6 bases from V and 6 bases from J, the junction contained 5 bases not matched to a gene.

J is TRBJ2-7 and V is TRBV15; possibly TRBD2 for D (6 bases). Trimming stripped 4 bases from V and 2 bases from J, with 9 bases between. The CDR3 runs 13 residues. From germline, CDR1 is LNHNV and CDR2 YYDKDF (reference sequence). The CDR3 here is CATSIPGAYEQYF. CDR3 in DNA: TGTGCCACCAGCATTCCGGGGGCCTACGAGCAGTACTTC.

Ten or more counts support this clonotype. The rearrangement joins TRBV15 to TRBJ2-5; no definite D call. Germline values: CDR1 LNHNV, CDR2 YYDKDF (reference sequence). CDR3 length equals 14 residues. Trimming removed 1 base at V and 5 bases at J, with 11 bases between. CDR3 region: CATSRVAETETQYF. The DNA of the CDR3 is TGTGCCACCAGCAGAGTGGCGGAGACGGAGACCCAGTACTTC.

This clonotype has at least ten counts. This chain joins TRBV28 and TRBJ2-1, with 8 bases aligning to TRBD2. Germline CDR1 and CDR2: MDHEN and SYDVKM. This CDR3 contains 14 residues. V lost 6 bases to trimming and J lost 3 bases; unmatched junction nucleotides: 4. The CDR3 DNA reads TGTGCCAGCAGGCAAGCGGGAGACTACAATGAGCAGTTCTTC. Amino acids: CASRQAGDYNEQFF.

Comments on this clonotype: A much larger clone lies one base from this, so it may be a read error. The V and J genes are TRBV25-1 and TRBJ2-2; either TRBD1 or TRBD2 may fit D (6 bases each). The CDR3 length is 16 residues. Germline assignment: CDR1 MGHDK and CDR2 SYGVNS. The CDR3 DNA sequence: TGTGCCAGCAGTGCCTCTCAGTTGCGGGACACCGGGAAGCTGTTTTTT. Translating it yields CASSASQLRDTGKLFF.

The V call is TRBV7-2, the J call TRBJ2-1; 12 positions match TRBD2. V lost 6 bases and J lost 5; bases outside the gene matches: 14. The CDR3 has 18 amino acids. CDR1 is SGHTA and CDR2 is FQGNSA in the germline V gene. CDR3 nucleotides: TGTGCCAGCAGTCCACGGGGTTTAAGGACTAGCGGGGACAATGAGCAGTTCTTC. Translated: CASSPRGLRTSGDNEQFF.

Only a few counts were recorded for this clonotype. The genes are TRBV7-2 and TRBJ2-7, with a weak D call TRBD1 (5 bases). This CDR3 comprises 14 residues. Per the germline V gene, CDR1 is SGHTA and CDR2 is FQGNSA. V was clipped by 0 bases and J by 6 bases, with 12 bases between them. For the CDR3, the DNA is TGTGCCAGCAGCTTAGCAGGGGTTCGTGGCGAGCAGTACTTC. It translates to CASSLAGVRGEQYF.

This clonotype occurred once. The CDR3 nucleotides read TGTGCCAGCAGGTCTCCCGGGACAGATAATGAAAAACTGTTTTTT. Translation gives CASRSPGTDNEKLFF. The rearrangement joins TRBV6-2 or TRBV6-3 to TRBJ1-4, with 7 bases identical to TRBD1. After removal of 6 bases from V and 4 bases from J, the junction contained 8 bases not matched to a gene. Per the germline V gene, CDR1 is MNHEY and CDR2 is SVGEGT. CDR3 size: 15 residues.

A few counts support this clonotype. The chain combines TRBV20-1 with TRBJ2-7, with a weak D call TRBD1 (6 bases). This CDR3 is built from 14 residues. With 5 bases removed from V and 3 bases from J, the gap between germline ends came to 17 bases. CDR1 and CDR2 (germline): DFQATT, SNEGSKA (reference sequence). In nucleotides, the CDR3 is TGCAGTGCTGGGGGCGGGCCCATAATCTACGAGCAGTACTTC. Protein: CSAGGGPIIYEQYF.

The chain uses TRBV15 and TRBJ1-2; TRBD1 is a possible D gene (5 bases). The ends were cut back, 1 base at V and 10 bases at J, with 16 bases in the middle. CDR1 LNHNV and CDR2 YYDKDF come from the germline V gene (reference sequence). This CDR3 region has 14 residues. The CDR3 nucleotides are TGTGCCACCAGCAGAGTTCAGGCAGGGCGGGCCTACACCTTC. It translates to CATSRVQAGRAYTF.

At least ten counts were recorded for this clonotype. This rearrangement joins TRBV6-2 or TRBV6-3 to TRBJ1-1; D is perhaps TRBD1 (5 bases). This CDR3 spans 15 amino acids. CDR1 and CDR2 (germline): MNHEY, SVGEGT. V was shortened by 6 bases and J by 5 bases, with 19 bases between the two germline ends. The CDR3: CASSHGGTGKTEAFF. The CDR3 nucleotides read TGTGCCAGCAGCCACGGAGGGACCGGGAAGACTGAAGCTTTCTTT.

The table lists this clonotype with a few counts. The DNA for the CDR3 is TGTGCCAGCAGTTTTTTGGGGGAAAACACTGAAGCTTTCTTT. Protein product: CASSFLGENTEAFF. This sequence joins TRBV12-3 or TRBV12-4 and TRBJ1-1; a possible D gene is TRBD1 (5 bases). The CDR3 totals 14 residues. V lost 3 bases, J lost 2 bases, and 10 bases lay in between.

There are many counts of this clonotype. The V gene is TRBV28, the J gene TRBJ2-7; 11 bases match TRBD2. The CDR3 spans 15 residues. Losses at the gene ends were 4 bases for V and 1 base for J; bases not matched to a gene: 3. Germline V CDR1 and CDR2: MDHEN, SYDVKM. CDR3 coding DNA: TGTGCCAGCAGTTCCATAGCGGGAGGGTCCTACGAGCAGTACTTC. Translated, it gives CASSSIAGGSYEQYF.

As regards this clonotype: This could be a read error, since a much larger clone is one nucleotide away. This chain uses TRBV11-1 with TRBJ2-3; TRBD2 matches 7 bases. Germline V CDR1 and CDR2: SGHAT, FQDESV (reference sequence). There are 15 residues in the CDR3. The CDR3 DNA sequence: TGTGTCAGCAGCTCTAGCGGAAAGGGGTCAGATACGCAGTATTTT. This translates into CVSSSSGKGSDTQYF.

The chain's CDR3 is CASSLEAVSRDTQYF. CDR3 coding DNA: TGTGCCAGCAGCTTAGAAGCTGTTTCCAGAGATACGCAGTATTTT. The chain combines TRBV7-6 with TRBJ2-3; no reliable D call. Deletions cut 1 base from V and 5 bases from J, with 13 bases between. CDR1 and CDR2 (germline): SGHVS, FNYEAQ. The CDR3 is made up of 15 amino acids. The variable domain in full, completed from reference TRBV7-6 and TRBJ2-3, reads GAGVSQSPRYKVTKRGQDVALRCDPISGHVSLYWYRQALGQGPEFLTYFNYEAQQDKSGLPNDRFSAERPEGSISTLTIQRTEQRDSAMYRCASSLEAVSRDTQYFGPGTRLTVL.

The chain joins TRBV28 to TRBJ2-3; TRBD2 aligns across 8 bases. CDR3 size: 15 residues. Unmatched junction bases numbered 9, after V lost 6 bases and J lost 4 bases. From germline, CDR1 is MDHEN and CDR2 SYDVKM. Written as DNA, the CDR3 is TGTGCCAGCAGCCCCGGGACTAGTTGGTCAGATACGCAGTATTTT. Protein: CASSPGTSWSDTQYF.

This clonotype has a count of ten or more. The chain joins TRBV28 to TRBJ2-7, with a possible D match to TRBD1 (5 bases). Looked up from germline, CDR1 is MDHEN and CDR2 is SYDVKM. The ends were cut back, 5 bases at V and 4 bases at J, with 15 bases in the middle. CDR3 size: 14 residues. CDR3 nucleotide sequence: TGTGCCAGCAGTCAGACAGTATTTCATTACGAGCAGTACTTC. Its protein product is CASSQTVFHYEQYF.

This clonotype was seen at least ten times. This chain uses TRBV20-1 with TRBJ1-2; 9 bases are a match to TRBD1. V lost 0 bases to trimming and J lost 4 bases; unmatched junction nucleotides: 12. Germline V gene data show CDR1 as DFQATT and CDR2 as SNEGSKA (reference sequence). The CDR3 runs 17 residues. CDR3 DNA: TGCAGTGCTAGAGATGAGGGACAGGGCTGGGTTGGCTATGGCTACACCTTC. Its translation: CSARDEGQGWVGYGYTF.

This clonotype was seen ten or more times. The CDR3 spells CASSLVVGYSYEQYF. DNA of the CDR3: TGTGCCAGCAGCTTAGTGGTAGGGTACTCCTACGAGCAGTACTTC. The chain links TRBV7-2 to TRBJ2-7; D is ambiguous. The germline gives CDR1 SGHTA, CDR2 FQGNSA. This CDR3 has 15 residues. The germline V and J ends were trimmed by 1 base and 0 bases, with 10 bases remaining between them.

This chain joins TRBV28 and TRBJ1-1, with a tentative D call TRBD1 (6 bases). Germline CDR1 MDHEN, CDR2 SYDVKM. CDR3 length: 15 residues. V was clipped by 3 bases and J by 1 base, with 12 bases between them. The CDR3: CASSFFRGSNTEAFF. CDR3 sequence (DNA): TGTGCCAGCAGTTTCTTCAGGGGATCGAACACTGAAGCTTTCTTT.

This clonotype was seen many times. The rearrangement joins TRBV3-1 to TRBJ2-3, with D hard to call. Trimming pared 0 bases from V and 4 bases from J, leaving 11 bases between. The CDR3 runs 15 residues. Per germline, CDR1 LGHDT and CDR2 YNNKEL (reference sequence). The CDR3 reads CASSQEYEGPDTQYF. DNA for the CDR3: TGTGCCAGCAGCCAAGAATATGAAGGGCCAGATACGCAGTATTTT.

At least ten counts were recorded for this clonotype. This rearrangement joins TRBV5-6 to TRBJ2-7; the match to TRBD1 covers 9 bases. Per germline, CDR1 SGHDT and CDR2 YYEEEE. The CDR3 is 15 amino acids. Trimming removed 4 bases from V and 1 base from J; junction bases left unmatched: 6. The CDR3 loop reads CASSPTGTGSYEQYF. The CDR3 DNA is TGTGCCAGCAGCCCAACCGGGACAGGGTCCTACGAGCAGTACTTC.

This clonotype was seen repeatedly, ten times or more. The chain couples TRBV28 to TRBJ2-2; 7 positions match TRBD2. The ends lost 5 bases at V and 5 bases at J; junction bases unmatched: 8. Per the germline V gene, CDR1 is MDHEN and CDR2 is SYDVKM. The CDR3 extends over 15 amino acids. CDR3 sequence: CASSPFGRRTGELFF. The CDR3 DNA reads as TGTGCCAGCAGTCCCTTCGGGAGGCGGACCGGGGAGCTGTTTTTT.

Ten or more counts support this clonotype. This chain joins TRBV7-8 and TRBJ2-1; 7 bases map to TRBD1. CDR3 size: 15 residues. The germline V gene has CDR1 SGHVS and CDR2 FQNEAQ. J gave up 5 bases and V 1 base, and 5 bases lay outside the gene matches. The CDR3 region is CASSLVGQRHNEQFF. CDR3 DNA sequence: TGTGCCAGCAGCTTAGTGGGACAGAGACACAATGAGCAGTTCTTC.

The rearrangement uses TRBV20-1 and TRBJ2-1; TRBD2 matches at 7 bases. Germline loops: CDR1 DFQATT, CDR2 SNEGSKA (reference sequence). Trimming at V came to 0 bases and at J to 4 bases, leaving 9 bases not matched to a gene. The CDR3 has 16 residues. The CDR3: CSARDREALQYNEQFF. The CDR3 coding sequence is TGCAGTGCTAGAGATCGGGAGGCCCTTCAGTACAATGAGCAGTTCTTC.